This T cell receptor beta chain was documented in a study of human T cells and chemical hapten exposure. Time point given: pre-sensitization, week 0. Treatment defined: therapeutic diphenylcyclopropenone sensitization with weekly scalp DPC. The library labeled individual cDNA molecules by adding unique molecular identifiers to them. A single record per CDR3 protein comes from TCRdb applying MiXCR to the RACE reads. Here the sample spans some 39,000 distinct CDR3 sequences, 7.5% to 8% being singletons. CDR3 length: 16 residues. Looked up from germline, CDR1 is LGHDT and CDR2 is YNNKEL (reference sequence). V gave up 0 bases and J gave up 5 bases, with 14 bases separating them. This clonotype was observed many times.

The chain couples TRBV3-1 to TRBJ2-1, with D uncertain. The starting material was whole blood, obtained in connection with sensitization to the hapten diphenylcyclopropenone (DPC). The clonotype originates from a woman aged 45-59 years with alopecia areata. Some clones in this sample may be carry-over from other donors' samples. As DNA, the CDR3 is TGTGCCAGCAGCCAAGAGGGCAGTGCCATCCACAATGAGCAGTTCTTC. This codes for CASSQEGSAIHNEQFF.